A selection of T cell receptor beta chains follows, all from one sample in a study of cytomegalovirus exposure and HLA in healthy donors. TCRdb's copy holds only in-frame clones and misses some; the assay was immunoSEQ multiplex PCR. The table has about 120,000 clones, 90% to 97% seen once. Sequenced material: PBMCs. The source is a man between 18 and 29 years old in good health and CMV-seronegative. Both conserved end residues are trimmed from each CDR3.

v_call: TRBV19
cdr3_aa: ASSTKATLNQPQH

v_call: TRBV30
cdr3_aa: AWSGVGNQPQH

v_call: TRBV4-3
cdr3_aa: ASSQRLGGRDGYT

v_call: TRBV13
cdr3_aa: ASSLRGAGTEAF

v_call: TRBV5-4
cdr3_aa: ASSLVQGAFSNYGYT

v_call: TRBV7-8
cdr3_aa: ASSTPPGQGDYYEQY

v_call: TRBV7-9
cdr3_aa: ASTTAQGSDTDTQY

v_call: TRBV12-5
cdr3_aa: ASGLSWTSGANTGELF

v_call: TRBV5-4
cdr3_aa: ASSLPTGPREQY

v_call: TRBV5-1
cdr3_aa: ASSSPRTGGISGYT

v_call: TRBV11-3
cdr3_aa: ASSLGTRGEQY

v_call: TRBV29-1
cdr3_aa: SGRVPGLVAEQF

v_call: TRBV27
cdr3_aa: ASSLGQGANYGYT

v_call: TRBV4-1
cdr3_aa: ASSLSGSSYNEQF

v_call: TRBV30
cdr3_aa: AWSVGADQPQH

v_call: TRBV10-3
cdr3_aa: AISDRQGRYEQY

v_call: TRBV7-3
cdr3_aa: ASSSGTAFGYRQAKNIQY

v_call: TRBV7-9
cdr3_aa: ASSLVGLAGTRQF

v_call: TRBV7-9
cdr3_aa: ASSSGVGAGGAYEQY

v_call: TRBV28
cdr3_aa: ASRPYFGHYGYT

v_call: TRBV11-2
cdr3_aa: ASSRLHEQF

v_call: TRBV18
cdr3_aa: ASSPGLAEGDTGELF

v_call: TRBV27
cdr3_aa: ASSLSMNTEAF

v_call: TRBV19
cdr3_aa: ASSWGQATNEKLF

v_call: TRBV7-2
cdr3_aa: ASSFPREDTEAF

v_call: TRBV14
cdr3_aa: ASSEQGTYEQY

v_call: TRBV30
cdr3_aa: AWSVSAFSYGYT

v_call: TRBV5-1
cdr3_aa: ASSPDRNNEQF

v_call: TRBV9
cdr3_aa: ASSLRTGRYYGYT

v_call: TRBV28
cdr3_aa: ASRGGLGQGAHEQF

v_call: TRBV29-1
cdr3_aa: SVEFGLSTGGIMYNEQF

v_call: TRBV4-3
cdr3_aa: ASSQEGRNHEQY

v_call: TRBV29-1
cdr3_aa: SVARGGTQNYGYT

v_call: TRBV4-3
cdr3_aa: ASSGRRGEKGYGYT

v_call: TRBV5-1
cdr3_aa: ASSLTGLGTEAF

v_call: TRBV28
cdr3_aa: ASSFSGRADTQY

v_call: TRBV7-9
cdr3_aa: ASSLGTSGTNEQY

v_call: TRBV5-1
cdr3_aa: ASSSHLREAPPEQY

v_call: TRBV5-4
cdr3_aa: ASSGPGQGDTGELF

v_call: TRBV5-1
cdr3_aa: ASSLDGASGNTIY

v_call: TRBV2
cdr3_aa: ASSESGTQPTDTQY

v_call: TRBV7-8
cdr3_aa: ASSPGGRGTYNEQF

v_call: TRBV11-2
cdr3_aa: ASSALRDINQPQH

v_call: TRBV7-2
cdr3_aa: ASSLGGSQIIQY

v_call: TRBV28
cdr3_aa: ASSSTRQTTNEKLF

v_call: TRBV4-2
cdr3_aa: ASSQPGVQETQY

v_call: TRBV6-1
cdr3_aa: ASSAPLAGGTDTQY

v_call: TRBV28
cdr3_aa: ASAPRGRSRYEQY

v_call: TRBV28
cdr3_aa: ASRAGGYGYT

v_call: TRBV30
cdr3_aa: AWSRSRAPMNTEAF

v_call: TRBV5-4
cdr3_aa: ASSLGASYEQY

v_call: TRBV20-1
cdr3_aa: SVSGLGEQY

v_call: TRBV28
cdr3_aa: VGGSSGANVLT

v_call: TRBV29-1
cdr3_aa: SVRRTGTDTQY

v_call: TRBV27
cdr3_aa: ASRPGQDRYEQY